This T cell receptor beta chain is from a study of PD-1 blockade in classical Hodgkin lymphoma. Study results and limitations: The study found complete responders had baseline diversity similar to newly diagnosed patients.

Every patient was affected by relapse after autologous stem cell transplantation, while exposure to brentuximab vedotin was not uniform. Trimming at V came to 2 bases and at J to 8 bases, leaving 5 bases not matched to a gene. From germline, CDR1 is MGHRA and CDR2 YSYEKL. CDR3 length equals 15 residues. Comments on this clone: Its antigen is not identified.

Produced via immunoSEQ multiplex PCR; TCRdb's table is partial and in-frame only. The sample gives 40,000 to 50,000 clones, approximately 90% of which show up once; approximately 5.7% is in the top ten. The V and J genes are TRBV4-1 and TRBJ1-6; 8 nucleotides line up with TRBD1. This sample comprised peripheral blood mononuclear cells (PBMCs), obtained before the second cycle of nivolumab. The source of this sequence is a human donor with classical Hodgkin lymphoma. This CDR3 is CASSQRQGTDSPLHF. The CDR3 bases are TGCGCCAGCAGCCAACGACAGGGGACGGATTCACCCCTCCACTTT.